A single T cell receptor (beta chain) is shown here with its context. These data originate in a study of tumor T cells in aggressive B-cell lymphoma. The junction had 11 bases not matched to a gene; V was cut back by 5 bases and J by 11 bases. The CDR3 spans 13 residues. Germline CDR1 SGHDT, CDR2 YYEEEE. Libraries were prepared by immunoSEQ multiplex PCR; TCRdb keeps only in-frame clonotypes and omits some of them. Of under 3,500 clones listed, more than 75% are singletons. The chain recombines TRBV5-6 with TRBJ1-1, with TRBD1 identical over 8 bases. Sequenced: tumor tissue. The clonotype comes from an adult with diffuse large B cell lymphoma. The CDR3 here is CASSFDRGGSAFF. Here the CDR3 DNA reads TGTGCCAGCAGTTTCGACAGGGGAGGGTCCGCTTTCTTT. Based on the CDR3 plus reference TRBV5-6 and TRBJ1-1, the full variable domain is DAGVTQSPTHLIKTRGQQVTLRCSPKSGHDTVSWYQQALGQGPQFIFQYYEEEERQRGNFPDRFSGHQFPNYSSELNVNALLLGDSALYLCASSFDRGGSAFFGQGTRLTVV.